This paragraph reports one T cell receptor (beta chain). V lost 6 bases and J lost 4, with 16 bases in between. The length of the CDR3 is 15 residues. In germline, CDR1 is MNHEY, CDR2 SVGAGI. Repertoires were generated with immunoSEQ multiplex PCR, while TCRdb's copy carries only in-frame clones and drops some. The data contain about 260,000 clones, less than 90% of them singletons. This entry is derived from a study of blood T cell repertoires in COVID-19. Study overall: The samples span acute and convalescent COVID-19 from the United States, Italy and Spain. From T cells, B-cell-depleted T cells, or PBMCs came the material, which was cDNA or gDNA.

The rearrangement uses TRBV6-5 and TRBJ2-1; the D is unclear. This receptor was identified in a man between 60 and 75 years old with acute or convalescent COVID-19. Material: peripheral blood. The CDR3 region is CASRLPGSRYNEQFF. CDR3 DNA sequence: TGTGCCAGCAGACTGCCGGGTAGCAGATACAATGAGCAGTTCTTC.